This TCR beta chain was profiled in a study of T cell repertoires in cytomegalovirus infection. Overall study context: Selection of CMV epitopes for the study included recently identified HLA-C-restricted and well-studied HLA-B-restricted ones. Shared public TCR beta signatures pointed to both CMV infection and a matching HLA type.

CDR3 size: 15 residues. V dropped 8 bases and J dropped 7 bases, with 20 bases sitting between them. This clonotype was recorded a few times. Its antigen is unknown. Each CDR3 protein is one row after TCRdb ran MiXCR on the reads. The table records 700,000 to 900,000 distinct CDR3 sequences, 25% to 30% of them present only once. Whole-study results and caveats: The cumulative frequency of public TCR beta families identified carriers of CMV plus the relevant HLA. Within the response measured ex vivo, HLA-C-restricted CMV-specific TCR beta clonotypes were dominant.

This receptor was identified in a human donor in good health (CMV status not recorded). Some clones in this sample may be carry-over from other donors' samples. The source material was cultured CD8+ T cells from PBMCs, sampled from culture after CMV antigen stimulation. This chain joins TRBV12-3 or TRBV12-4 and TRBJ1-4, with unresolved D. This CDR3 is CASAYYRESFEKLFF. CDR3 bases: TGTGCCAGCGCCTACTATCGGGAGTCCTTTGAAAAACTGTTTTTT.